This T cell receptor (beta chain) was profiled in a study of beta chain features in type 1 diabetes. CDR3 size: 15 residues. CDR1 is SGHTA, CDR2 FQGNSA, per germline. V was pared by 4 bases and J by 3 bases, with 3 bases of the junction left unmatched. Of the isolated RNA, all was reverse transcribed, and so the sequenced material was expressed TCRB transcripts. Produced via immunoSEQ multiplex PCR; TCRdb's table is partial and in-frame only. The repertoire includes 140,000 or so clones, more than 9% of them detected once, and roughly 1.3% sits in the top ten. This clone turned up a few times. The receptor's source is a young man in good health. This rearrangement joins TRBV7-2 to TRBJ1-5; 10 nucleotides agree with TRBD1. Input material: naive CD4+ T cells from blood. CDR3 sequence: CASSWGQGSNQPQHF. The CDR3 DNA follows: TGTGCCAGCAGCTGGGGACAGGGGTCCAATCAGCCCCAGCATTTT.